This T cell receptor beta chain was identified in a study of blood T cell repertoires in COVID-19. For the study at large: Sources were T cells, B-cell-depleted T cells, or PBMCs; the material itself was cDNA or gDNA.

V dropped 5 bases and J dropped 8; count of bases not matched to a gene: 6. CDR1 and CDR2 from the germline V gene are LGHDT and YNNKEL (reference sequence). CDR3 size: 13 residues. How the authors handled the data: Reference gene primer amplification gave estimated nucleated cell counts. TCRdb keeps only in-frame clones here, not all; method: immunoSEQ multiplex PCR. The V and J calls and clone size were taken over from that table, and D and trimming were inferred from the DNA. The table shows 85,000 to 120,000 clones, with approximately 80% occurring only once. The specimen was peripheral blood. This sequence originates from a woman in her sixties with acute or convalescent COVID-19. The genes are TRBV3-1 (or the pseudogene TRBV3-2) and TRBJ1-2, with 9 positions matching TRBD1. The CDR3 nucleotides read TGTGCCAGCAGCAACCGACAGGGGGGCGGCTACACCTTC. Translating it yields CASSNRQGGGYTF.